This T cell receptor beta chain was sequenced during a study of tumor-infiltrating lymphocytes in primary liver carcinoma. The study, taken as a whole, reports: Compared with blood, tumor repertoires held significantly more in their top 250 clones. All five tumor regions shared only about 7.5-24% of top clones. Compared with tumor region pairs, tumor-adjacent and tumor-blood pairs overlapped less.

Per germline, CDR1 MNHEY and CDR2 SVGAGI. The CDR3 is 14 residues long. Remarks on this clonotype: Its target is not known. The junction differs from germline at one of its ends, possibly a read error.

A constant-region primer primed TCR beta cDNA synthesis from about 550 ng of total RNA. Modified slightly, ARM-PCR produced TCR beta libraries over three nested multiplex PCR rounds. TRBV1-TRBV30 forward primers and a C-beta reverse primer were used in the first two PCR rounds, which each ran for 10 cycles. Using its own MiXCR run on the multiplex PCR reads, TCRdb lists one record per CDR3 protein. The sample consists of about 50,000 distinct CDR3 sequences, around 77% of them appearing once. For each extraction, RNA and DNA were obtained together from 20-30 mg of unsorted bulk tissue. Patients were chronically HBV-infected and treatment-naive.

The rearrangement joins TRBV6-5 to TRBJ2-3; D is undetermined. The sequencing input was liver tumor tissue from sampling region 5. Subset denoted: tumor region T5, tumor centre. This TCR came from a man aged 40-50 years with primary liver carcinoma and hepatitis B virus infection. CDR3: CASSRKRWADTQYF. DNA of the CDR3: TGTGCCAGCAGTAGAAAGAGGTGGGCAGATACACAGTATTTT.